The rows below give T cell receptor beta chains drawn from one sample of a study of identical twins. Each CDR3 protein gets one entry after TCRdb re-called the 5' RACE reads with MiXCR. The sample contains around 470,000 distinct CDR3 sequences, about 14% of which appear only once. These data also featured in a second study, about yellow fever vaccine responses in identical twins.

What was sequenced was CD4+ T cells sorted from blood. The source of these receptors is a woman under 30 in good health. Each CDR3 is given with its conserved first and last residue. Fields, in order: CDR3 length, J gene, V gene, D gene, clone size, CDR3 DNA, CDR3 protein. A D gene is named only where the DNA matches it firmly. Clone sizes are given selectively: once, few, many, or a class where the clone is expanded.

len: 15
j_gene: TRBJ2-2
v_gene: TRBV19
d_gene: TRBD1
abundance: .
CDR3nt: TGTGCCAGTAGTATTGACAGGGGGCTAACCGGGGAGCTGTTTTTT
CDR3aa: CASSIDRGLTGELFF

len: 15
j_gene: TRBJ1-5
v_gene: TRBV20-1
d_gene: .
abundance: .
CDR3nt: TGCAGTGCTAGACAGGGGACGGGAAACAATCAGCCCCAGCATTTT
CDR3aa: CSARQGTGNNQPQHF

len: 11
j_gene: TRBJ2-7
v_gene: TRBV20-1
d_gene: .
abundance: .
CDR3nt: TGCAGTGCTAGAGCGTCAGACGGTCAGTACTTC
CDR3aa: CSARASDGQYF

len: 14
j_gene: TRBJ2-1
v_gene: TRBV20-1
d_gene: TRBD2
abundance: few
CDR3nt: TGCAGTGCTCTCCTAGCGGGAGGGCCTGGTGAGCAGTTCTTC
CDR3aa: CSALLAGGPGEQFF

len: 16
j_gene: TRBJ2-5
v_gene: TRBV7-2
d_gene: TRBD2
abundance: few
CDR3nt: TGTGCCAGCAGCCCGGGGACTACCATGTACCAAGAGACCCAGTACTTC
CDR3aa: CASSPGTTMYQETQYF

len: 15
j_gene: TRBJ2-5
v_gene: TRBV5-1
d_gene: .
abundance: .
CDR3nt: TGCGCCAGCAGCTTGACCAGAAACAGACAAGAGACCCAGTACTTC
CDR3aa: CASSLTRNRQETQYF

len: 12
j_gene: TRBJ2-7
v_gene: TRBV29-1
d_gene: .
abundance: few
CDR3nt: TGCAGCGTTTCCAGAAACTCCTACGAGCAGTACTTC
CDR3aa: CSVSRNSYEQYF

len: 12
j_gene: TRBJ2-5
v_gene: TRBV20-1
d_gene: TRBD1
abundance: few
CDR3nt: TGCAGTGCTACAGGGGGCCAAGAGACCCAGTACTTC
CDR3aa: CSATGGQETQYF

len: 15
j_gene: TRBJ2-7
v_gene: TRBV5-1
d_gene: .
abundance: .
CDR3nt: TGCGCCAGCAGCTTGGTACCAGGGGGGTACTACGAGCAGTACTTC
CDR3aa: CASSLVPGGYYEQYF

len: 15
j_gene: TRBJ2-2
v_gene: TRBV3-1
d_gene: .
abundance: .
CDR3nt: TGTGCCAGCAGCCTTCAGGGAGATGCTACCGGGGAGCTGTTTTTT
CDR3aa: CASSLQGDATGELFF

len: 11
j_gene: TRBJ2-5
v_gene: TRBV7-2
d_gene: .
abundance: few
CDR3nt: TGTGCCAGCAGCTTATTTTCGGCCCAGTACTTC
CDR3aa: CASSLFSAQYF

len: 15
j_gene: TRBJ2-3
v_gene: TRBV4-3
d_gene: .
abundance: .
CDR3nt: TGCGCCAGCAGCCAAGGGGCGGCGGGCCCAGATACGCAGTATTTT
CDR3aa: CASSQGAAGPDTQYF

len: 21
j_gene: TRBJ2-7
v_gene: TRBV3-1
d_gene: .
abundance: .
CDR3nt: TGTGCCAGCAGCCAAGAGGGAGTTGCAGGGGTCGGTATGGGCCCACGTTGCGAGCAGTACTTC
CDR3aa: CASSQEGVAGVGMGPRCEQYF

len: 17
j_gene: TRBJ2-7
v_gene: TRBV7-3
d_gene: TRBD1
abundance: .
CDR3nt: TGTGCCAGCAGCTTAACGGGTTCCGGGACAGGGATTTACGAGCAGTACTTC
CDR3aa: CASSLTGSGTGIYEQYF

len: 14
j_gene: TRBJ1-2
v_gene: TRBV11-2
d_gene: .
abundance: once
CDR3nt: TGTGCCAGCAGCCCCGGGCGTGCCAGCGTTGGCTACACCTTC
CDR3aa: CASSPGRASVGYTF

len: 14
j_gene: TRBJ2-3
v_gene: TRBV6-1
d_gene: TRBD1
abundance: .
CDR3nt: TGTGCCAGCAATAACAGGGGCCTCACAGATACGCAGTATTTT
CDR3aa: CASNNRGLTDTQYF

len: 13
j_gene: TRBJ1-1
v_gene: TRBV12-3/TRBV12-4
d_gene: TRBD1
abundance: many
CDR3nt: TGTGCCAGCAGTCCCCCTGGGACAGGCGGAGCTTTCTTT
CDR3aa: CASSPPGTGGAFF

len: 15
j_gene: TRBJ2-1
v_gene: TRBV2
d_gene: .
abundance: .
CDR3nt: TGTGCCAGCAGTTACAGGCGCGCCTCCTACAATGAGCAGTTCTTC
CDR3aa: CASSYRRASYNEQFF

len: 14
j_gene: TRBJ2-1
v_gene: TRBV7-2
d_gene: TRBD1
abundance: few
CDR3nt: TGTGCCAGCAGCCGCCAGGGGACAGACAATGAGCAGTTCTTC
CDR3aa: CASSRQGTDNEQFF

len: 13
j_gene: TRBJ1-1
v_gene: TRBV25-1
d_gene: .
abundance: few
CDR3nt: TGTGCCAGCAGTGAAACCGGGGACACTGAAGCTTTCTTT
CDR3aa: CASSETGDTEAFF

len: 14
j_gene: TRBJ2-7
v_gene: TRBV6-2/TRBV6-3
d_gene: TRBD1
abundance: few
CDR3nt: TGTGCCAGCAGTCGGGACAGGGGAGCCTACGAGCAGTACTTC
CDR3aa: CASSRDRGAYEQYF

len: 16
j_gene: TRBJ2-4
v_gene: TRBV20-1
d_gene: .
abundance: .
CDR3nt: TGCAGTGCTAGGCCCCCGGGGTTTTCCGCCAAAAACATTCAGTACTTC
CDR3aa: CSARPPGFSAKNIQYF

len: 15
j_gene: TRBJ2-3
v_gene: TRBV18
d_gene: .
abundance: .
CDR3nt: TGTGCCAGCTCACCAGGCGGGTCAGGCACAGATACGCAGTATTTT
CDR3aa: CASSPGGSGTDTQYF

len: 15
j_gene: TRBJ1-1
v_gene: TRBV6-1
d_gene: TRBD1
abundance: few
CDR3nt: TGTGCCAGCAGTCGAACAGGGGGCGGCAACACTGAAGCTTTCTTT
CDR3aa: CASSRTGGGNTEAFF

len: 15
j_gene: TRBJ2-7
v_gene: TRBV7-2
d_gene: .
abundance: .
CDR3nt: TGTGCCAGCAGCTTCGGGTCGGAAGGCTCCTACGAGCAGTACTTC
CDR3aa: CASSFGSEGSYEQYF

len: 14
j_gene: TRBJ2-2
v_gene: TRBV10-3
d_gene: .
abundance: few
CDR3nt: TGTGCCATCAGGGGTTCACAGTCCAGCGGGGAGCTGTTTTTT
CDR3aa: CAIRGSQSSGELFF

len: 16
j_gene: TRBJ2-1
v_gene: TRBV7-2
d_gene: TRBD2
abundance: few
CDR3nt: TGTGCCAGCAGCCGAACTAGCGGGGGGGCCTACAATGAGCAGTTCTTC
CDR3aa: CASSRTSGGAYNEQFF

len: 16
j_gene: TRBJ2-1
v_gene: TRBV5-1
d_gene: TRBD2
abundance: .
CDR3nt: TGCGCCAGCAGCTTGGCCTTGCGGGGGGGCCCAAATGAGCAGTTCTTC
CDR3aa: CASSLALRGGPNEQFF

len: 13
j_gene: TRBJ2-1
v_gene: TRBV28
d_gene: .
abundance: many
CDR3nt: TGTGCCAGCAGTTTAACTGCGAAGAATGAGCAGTTCTTC
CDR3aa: CASSLTAKNEQFF

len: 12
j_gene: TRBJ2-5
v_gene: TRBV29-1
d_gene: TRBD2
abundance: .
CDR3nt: TGCAGCGGTGTAGCGGGAGCAGAGACCCAGTACTTC
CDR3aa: CSGVAGAETQYF

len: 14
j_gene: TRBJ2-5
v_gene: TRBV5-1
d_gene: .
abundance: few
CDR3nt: TGCGCCAGCAGCTCCGGACAGCACCAAGAGACCCAGTACTTC
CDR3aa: CASSSGQHQETQYF

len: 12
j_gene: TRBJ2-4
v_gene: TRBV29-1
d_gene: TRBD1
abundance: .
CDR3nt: TGCAGCGTTGACCAGGGGGCGGACATTCAGTACTTC
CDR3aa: CSVDQGADIQYF

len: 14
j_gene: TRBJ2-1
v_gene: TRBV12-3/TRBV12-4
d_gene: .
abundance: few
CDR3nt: TGTGCCAGCAGGATTGGGGGGAACAACAATGAGCAGTTCTTC
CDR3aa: CASRIGGNNNEQFF

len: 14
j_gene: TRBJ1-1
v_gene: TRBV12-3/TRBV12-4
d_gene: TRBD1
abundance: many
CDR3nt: TGTGCCAGCAGTTTCAGGACAGGGGTCACTGAAGCTTTCTTT
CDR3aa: CASSFRTGVTEAFF

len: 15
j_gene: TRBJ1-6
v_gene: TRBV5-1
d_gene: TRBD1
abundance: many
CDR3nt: TGCGCCAGCAGCTTGGACAGGGGGCTAGGTTCACCCCTCCACTTT
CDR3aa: CASSLDRGLGSPLHF

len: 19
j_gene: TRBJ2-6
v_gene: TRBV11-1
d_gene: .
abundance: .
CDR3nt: TGTGCCAGCAGCAAAGGACGGCTGGGTTTTTCAGCTGGGGCCAACGTCCTGACTTTC
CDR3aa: CASSKGRLGFSAGANVLTF

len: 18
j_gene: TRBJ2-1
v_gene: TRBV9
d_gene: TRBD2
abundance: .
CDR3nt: TGTGCCAGCACCGGCGGTGGACTAGCGGGGGGATCCTACAATGAGCAGTTCTTC
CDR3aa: CASTGGGLAGGSYNEQFF

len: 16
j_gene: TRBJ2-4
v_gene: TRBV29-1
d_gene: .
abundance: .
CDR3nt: TGCAGCGTTGTGGGGTTCATCCAGGGCTTGAAAAACATTCAGTACTTC
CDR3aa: CSVVGFIQGLKNIQYF

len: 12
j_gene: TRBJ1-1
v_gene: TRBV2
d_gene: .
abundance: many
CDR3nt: TGTGCCAGCAGTGACAGCCCCAGGGGAGCTTTCTTT
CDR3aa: CASSDSPRGAFF

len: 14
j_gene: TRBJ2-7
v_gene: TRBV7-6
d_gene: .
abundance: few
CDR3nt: TGTGCCAGCAGCTCCAACTCCATTCCCTACGAGCAGTACTTC
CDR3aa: CASSSNSIPYEQYF

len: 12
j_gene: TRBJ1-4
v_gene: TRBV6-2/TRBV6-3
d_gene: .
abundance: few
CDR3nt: TGTGCCAGCACGTTGGCAGATGAAAAACTGTTTTTT
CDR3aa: CASTLADEKLFF

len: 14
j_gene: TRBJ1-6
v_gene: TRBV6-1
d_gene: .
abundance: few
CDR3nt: TGTGCCAGCAGTGAGGGTTTTGGGGATTCACCCCTCCACTTT
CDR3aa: CASSEGFGDSPLHF

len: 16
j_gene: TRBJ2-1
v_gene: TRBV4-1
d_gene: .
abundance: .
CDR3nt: TGCGCCAGCAGCCAAGGAATGAGGGGAGTTTACAATGAGCAGTTCTTC
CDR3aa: CASSQGMRGVYNEQFF

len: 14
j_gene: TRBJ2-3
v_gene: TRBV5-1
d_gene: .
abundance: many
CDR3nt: TGCGCCAGCAGCTTGAACGGAGGCGCAGATACGCAGTATTTT
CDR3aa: CASSLNGGADTQYF

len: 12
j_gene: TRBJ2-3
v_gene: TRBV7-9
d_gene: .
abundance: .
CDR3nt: TGTGCCAGCAGCCCCGATTGGGATACGCAGTATTTT
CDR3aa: CASSPDWDTQYF

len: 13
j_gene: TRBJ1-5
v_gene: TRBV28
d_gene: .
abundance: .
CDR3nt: TGTGCCAGCAGATCAGGGGGCAATCAGCCCCAGCATTTT
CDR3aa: CASRSGGNQPQHF

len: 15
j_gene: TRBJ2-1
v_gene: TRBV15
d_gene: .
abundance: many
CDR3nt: TGTGCCACCAGCAGTTCGGTCGGGATTTACAATGAGCAGTTCTTC
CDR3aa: CATSSSVGIYNEQFF

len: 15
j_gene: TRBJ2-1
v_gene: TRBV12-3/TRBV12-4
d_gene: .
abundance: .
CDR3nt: TGTGCCAGCAGTTTACGGCCGAACTCCTACAATGAGCAGTTCTTC
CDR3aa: CASSLRPNSYNEQFF

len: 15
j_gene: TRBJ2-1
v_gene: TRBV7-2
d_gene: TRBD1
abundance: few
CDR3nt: TGTGCCAGCAGCTACCGACAGGGTCTGATAAATGAGCAGTTCTTC
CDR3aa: CASSYRQGLINEQFF

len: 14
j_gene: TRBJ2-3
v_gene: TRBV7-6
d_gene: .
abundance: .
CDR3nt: TGTGCCAGCAGCGCGCAGTCGGGCCCAGATACGCAGTATTTT
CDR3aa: CASSAQSGPDTQYF

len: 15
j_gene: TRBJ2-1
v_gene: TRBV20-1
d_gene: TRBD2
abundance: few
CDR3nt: TGCAGTGCTAGGCATAGCGGGGGGGCCCTCAATGAGCAGTTCTTC
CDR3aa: CSARHSGGALNEQFF

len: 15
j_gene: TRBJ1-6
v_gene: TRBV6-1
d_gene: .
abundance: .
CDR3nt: TGTGCCAGCAGCACCTCTTTGGGGGCTAATTCACCCCTCCACTTT
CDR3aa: CASSTSLGANSPLHF

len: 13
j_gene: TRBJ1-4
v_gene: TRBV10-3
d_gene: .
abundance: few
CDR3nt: TGTGCCATCAGCACTGCAACTAATGAAAAACTGTTTTTT
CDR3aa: CAISTATNEKLFF

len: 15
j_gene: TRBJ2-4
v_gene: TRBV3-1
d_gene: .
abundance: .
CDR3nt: TGTGCCAGCAGCCAAGAGTGGGACTCCCAAAACATTCAGTACTTC
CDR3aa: CASSQEWDSQNIQYF

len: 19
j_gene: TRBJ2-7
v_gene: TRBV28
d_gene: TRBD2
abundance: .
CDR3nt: TGTGCCAGCAGTTTGGGGTGGACAGACACTAGCGGGAGAGGCGACGAGCAGTACTTC
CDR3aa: CASSLGWTDTSGRGDEQYF

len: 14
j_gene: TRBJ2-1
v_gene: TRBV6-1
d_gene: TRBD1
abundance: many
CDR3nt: TGTGCCAGCAGTCTCAGGGGGCCCTACAATGAGCAGTTCTTC
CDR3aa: CASSLRGPYNEQFF

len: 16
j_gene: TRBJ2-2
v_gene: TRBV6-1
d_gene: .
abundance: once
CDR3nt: TGTGCCAGCAGTACCCTACTAGCCCCGAACACCGGGGAGCTGTTTTTT
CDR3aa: CASSTLLAPNTGELFF

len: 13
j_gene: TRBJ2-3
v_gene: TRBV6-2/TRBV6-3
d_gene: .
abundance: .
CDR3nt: TGTGCCAGCAGAGAGACGGCTACAGATACGCAGTATTTT
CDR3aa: CASRETATDTQYF